This T cell receptor beta chain was found in a study of T cell responses to AZD1222 COVID-19 vaccine. Profiling relied on immunoSEQ multiplex PCR, and the TCRdb table lists in-frame clones only, not all of them. The sample has about 70,000 clones, approximately 86% seen once. This CDR3 spans 15 amino acids. Trimming pared 0 bases from V and 7 bases from J, leaving 11 bases between. Germline V gene data show CDR1 as SGDLS and CDR2 as YYNGEE. This sample comprised peripheral blood, obtained on day 0 of MenACWY control vaccination. The receptor was derived from an adult in good health. The genes are TRBV9 and TRBJ1-6; D gene ambiguous. The CDR3 here is CASSVDVGWNSPLHF. CDR3 DNA sequence: TGTGCCAGCAGCGTAGATGTGGGGTGGAATTCACCCCTCCACTTT.